This TCR beta chain was sequenced during a study of cytomegalovirus exposure and HLA in healthy donors (dated by TCRdb to the late 2010s). Regarding the complete study: In an earlier analysis of some 550 of the donors, roughly 300 Gb of sequence data and 95 million to 130 million unique TCR beta sequences from about 179 million T cells were reported. To decide whether each TCR beta V gene segment behaved as functional or pseudogenic, an earlier analysis of some 540 of the donors relied on high-throughput TCR beta sequencing. To study patterns of TCR occurrence, a later analysis re-analyzed previously published TCR beta repertoires from just over 650 donors and added high-resolution HLA genotyping. The study combined high-throughput TCR immunosequencing, statistical association of individual TCRs with disease status, and machine learning to predict cytomegalovirus infection status. All discovery cohort repertoires had been generated on a single sequencing platform. Donor age, sex, ethnicity and CMV serostatus were compiled alongside the repertoire data. Using immunosequencing, the study profiled T cell repertoires from 550 to 750 subjects and related those repertoires to cytomegalovirus serostatus. Besides the first cohort of some 670 subjects, a separate validation cohort made up of roughly 120 different subjects was used. Genome-wide SNP genotypes for about three fifths of the roughly 700 donors were used in a later genetic analysis, which treated that subset as a discovery cohort. Rather than using new phenotypic data, the later analysis identified candidate immune exposures from TCR beta sequences and from how often those sequences occurred across donors. Class I and class II HLA loci were covered by the typing at four-digit resolution. The study was designed to test whether signatures of past pathogen exposure could be identified by cataloging public T cell receptors. Among the roughly 390 genotyped donors, roughly 80% belonged to the genetic ancestry cluster associated with self-reported Caucasian donors. The number of donors typed differed by locus, with about 620-630 for A, B, C, DRB1 and DQB1, more than 500 for DQA1, approximately 570 for DPA1, and some 440 for DPB1. An early release that covered some 630 HLA-typed donors contained around 300 gigabases of sequencing data and 75 million to 100 million unique TCR sequences. About 5 DR-DQ haplotypes were handled as single units for association and clustering, since linkage in the cohort was strong. On average, roughly 250,000 unique TCR beta nucleotide sequences were sequenced per donor among 300 to 500 genotyped donors of the cohort, with approximately 18% of those sequences being non-productive.

Deletion took 3 bases off V and 0 bases off J, with a span of 13 bases between the germline ends. The germline V gene (reference sequence) gives CDR1 as GTSNPN and CDR2 as SVGIG. From cysteine to phenylalanine, the CDR3 is 15 amino acids long. Of all the DNA, just the CDR3 is kept, 45 bases in frame from base 1. Here is what the overall study found, with its caveats: When HLA alleles, especially DR and DQ, strongly co-occurred, TCR associations were difficult to assign to individual alleles. Most TCR sequences were seen in very few donors, while some public TCRs were found in many individuals. In the study, some 180 TCR beta chains were listed as associated with cytomegalovirus. In an earlier analysis of several hundred of the donors, most TCR beta V segments were observed in productive rearrangements about 90% or about 30% of the time, broadly matching IMGT annotations. According to a later analysis, parvovirus B19, influenza, CMV and Epstein-Barr virus appeared linked to several top co-occurrence clusters. Specific HLA alleles were associated with over 15,000 TCR beta sequences at a false discovery rate of 0.05 in a later analysis. In this cohort, only TCR beta chains were sequenced, and detectable features were limited by the absence of alpha or paired-chain data. In a later analysis, TCR association rates were found to vary across HLA loci, with the most associated TCRs seen for DRB1 alleles and the fewest for HLA-C alleles. Correlated functional status among segregating V segments might reflect linkage disequilibrium, but an unknown experimental factor could not be ruled out. Because the 87-base-pair reads could not distinguish some IMGT-functional V segments, including TRBV6-2 and TRBV6-3, those segments were excluded. Roughly uniform sequencing depth across donors was assumed in presence/absence analyses, although this assumption may not hold. A further reported finding was that TCR beta sequences accurately predicted the HLA-A and HLA-B alleles for most subjects in the first cohort. It was suggested by the authors that the approach could potentially be generalized to other disease states and immunological phenotypes. For the cohort, immune exposure information was limited to CMV serostatus. Compared with equally common non-associated chains, HLA-associated TCR beta chains in a later analysis were more clonally expanded and had lower generation probabilities. In a later genetic analysis, fewer N-insertions in productive TCRs were reported among donors in an Asian-associated ancestry cluster than the roughly 640-donor mean. HLA typing was unavailable for some donors at each locus, so association tests used only the typed subset. Cytomegalovirus status was reported to be diagnosed by the classifier with high specificity and sensitivity in both the original and validation cohorts. In vitro tests confirmed that a few of the cytomegalovirus-associated TCR beta chains recognize cytomegalovirus antigens. A later analysis found that most CMV-associated TCR beta chains appeared HLA-restricted, with HLA associations seemingly driven largely by CMV exposure. V-gene and J-gene trimming of TCR beta chains was associated with a missense DCLRE1C variant in a later genetic analysis, and the association was replicated in an independent cohort. A cluster of highly shared sequence variants was judged likely to be a technical artifact of the sequencing pipeline. Because counts were too low, seventeen rarely observed V segments, including chromosome 9 orphons, were left out of the earlier analysis of some 640 of the donors.

The cohort consisted of 650 to 700 healthy bone marrow donors. Cohort members were all nominally healthy when sampled, although unrecorded immune exposures were likely present. The donor tested CMV seropositive and was one of the 289 seropositive cohort members. Each donor provided a peripheral blood sample, and peripheral blood mononuclear cells were used for TCR beta sequencing. The Qiagen DNeasy Blood Extraction Kit was used to extract genomic DNA from the blood cell samples. Of note for this clone: The specificity of this receptor is unknown. Base qualities are not recorded, but no much larger clone differs from it by a single base.

The method was the immunoSEQ multiplex PCR assay. For the multiplex PCR, a mixture combining 60 forward primers for TCR Vbeta segments and 13 reverse primers for TCR Jbeta segments was used. The CDR3 region of rearranged TCR beta genes was amplified from genomic DNA with a multiplex PCR assay. Amplified TCR beta libraries were sequenced as 87-base-pair reads on the Illumina HiSeq System. In the original analysis: Across the roughly 640 repertoires, a later analysis counted tens of millions of unique TCR beta chains, around 11 million of which were shared by at least two donors. Raw reads were error-corrected and collapsed into unique sequences with a nearest-neighbor algorithm that merged closely related sequences to remove PCR and sequencing errors. To assign V, D and J gene segments, CDR3 sequences were aligned to IMGT reference sequences. For a sequence to be retained, at least a six-nucleotide match to both a V gene segment and a J gene segment was required. A rearrangement counted as productive if the CDR3 had no stop codons and remained in frame with V and J, and every other rearrangement counted as non-productive. CDR3 was defined according to IMGT convention as the region running from the second conserved V-encoded cysteine to the conserved J-encoded phenylalanine. The earlier analysis of 587 of the donors excluded sequences that lacked an unambiguous match to a single V gene segment. An earlier analysis of almost 600 of the donors classified V segments as functional when productive rearrangements were above 56.7% and as segregating when the standard deviation between donors was above 5%. A statistical classification framework was built for diagnosing cytomegalovirus status from the catalog of TCR beta chain sequences. In a later analysis, V and J genes were assigned by comparing TCR nucleotide sequences against IMGT/GENE-DB human TR gene sequences. Using the TCRdist pipeline, a later analysis assigned CDR3 sequences along with most-parsimonious VDJ recombination scenarios. In a later analysis, every TCR beta chain was defined by the combination of its CDR3 amino acid sequence and its V-gene family, and reads without a unique V-gene family were dropped. To address suspected cross-contamination and a sequencing artifact, a later analysis removed around 600 highly shared, low-generation-probability nucleotide sequences. In a later analysis, a clonal expansion index was calculated for each public chain from normalized within-repertoire ranks of inferred template counts. A later analysis computed generation probabilities with a VDJ recombination model fitted to out-of-frame rearrangements, and checked the results against IGoR. In a later analysis, hypergeometric tests were used to score TCR-TCR, TCR-HLA and TCR-CMV co-occurrence, with a repertoire-size bias correction applied to TCR pairs. To estimate false discovery rates, a later analysis permuted the HLA or CMV assignments 20 times. In a later analysis, co-occurring TCRs were grouped using DBSCAN, and TCRdist sequence similarity was added for clustering within HLA-allele-positive subsets. Repertoires with fewer than 30,000 or more than 120,000 public chains, plus five repertoires with anomalous nucleotide sharing, were excluded from co-occurrence clustering. Entries here come from immuneACCESS through TCRdb and include only in-frame sequences with V and J called. Some clones fail to appear in such tables; in the studies checked, an unresolved V gene covers under half of the shortfall, and the cause of the remainder is unknown. The V and J calls and clone size were taken over from that table, and D and trimming were inferred from the DNA. Here the sample has hundreds of thousands of clones; roughly 82% occur a single time. The top ten clonotypes cover roughly 6% of the sample.

Sequencing was performed on PBMCs. This clonotype originated in a man between 40 and 49 years old in good health and CMV-seropositive. The V and J genes are TRBV30 and TRBJ2-3; a tentative D call is TRBD2 (5 bases match). The CDR3 here reads CAWSWRALSTDTQYF. Read as DNA, the sequence is TGTGCCTGGAGCTGGCGGGCACTAAGCACAGATACGCAGTATTTT.